These 21 T cell receptor beta chains originate from one sample sequenced in a study of blood T cell repertoires in COVID-19 (dated by TCRdb to 2020 to 2021). The library was prepared using the immunoSEQ multiplex PCR assay. Drawn from immuneACCESS, this table holds only the in-frame rearrangements with V and J called that TCRdb kept. Clones are partly lost; checked studies trace under half to an unresolved V gene and leave the rest unexplained. For this sample the table gives approximately 200,000 clones, of which about 87% were detected only once. Over 0.95% of the sample rests with the top ten. The source material was PBMCs or T cells enriched from blood (not recorded which). The receptors here all came from a man younger than 40 who had recovered from COVID-19.

V gene TRBV9 combines with J gene TRBJ1-1; 7 bases align to TRBD1. V was clipped by 0 bases and J by 1 base; unmatched bases: 6. Germline lookup yields CDR1 SGDLS and CDR2 YYNGEE. The CDR3 runs to 16 residues. The CDR3 loop is CASSVVGDRGNTEAFF. CDR3 in DNA: TGTGCCAGCAGCGTAGTTGGGGACAGAGGGAACACTGAAGCTTTCTTT.

The CDR3 DNA is TGCGCCAGCAGCCCGGGACATTCCACTGAGCAGTTCTTC. This sequence encodes CASSPGHSTEQFF. This chain links TRBV10-1 with TRBJ2-1; perhaps TRBD1 as D (6 bases). The ends were cut back, 6 bases at V and 9 bases at J, with 15 bases in the middle. CDR1 and CDR2 from the germline V gene are WNHNN and SYGVQD (reference sequence). This CDR3 spans 13 amino acids.

The rearrangement uses TRBV5-1 and TRBJ1-1; 7 nucleotides line up with TRBD1. The CDR3 has 14 residues. V lost 5 bases and J lost 4; bases outside the gene matches: 8. The germline V gene has CDR1 SGHRS and CDR2 YFSETQ. The CDR3 spells CASRPTTGPTEAFF. CDR3 bases: TGCGCCAGCAGGCCAACGACAGGGCCCACTGAAGCTTTCTTT.

The chain recombines TRBV24-1 with TRBJ2-1; 11 nucleotides line up with TRBD1. Germline V gene data show CDR1 as KGHDR and CDR2 as SFDVKD. The CDR3 length is 14 residues. J lost 5 bases, V lost 7 bases, and 3 bases had no gene match. The CDR3: CATRGTGGNNEQFF. The CDR3 nucleotides are TGTGCCACCAGGGGGACAGGGGGAAACAATGAGCAGTTCTTC.

The chain is built from TRBV28 and TRBJ2-1; 8 bases fit TRBD1. J gave up 2 bases and V 3 bases, and 0 bases lay outside the gene matches. The CDR3 is 14 residues long. The germline V gene has CDR1 MDHEN and CDR2 SYDVKM. The DNA of the CDR3 is TGTGCCAGCAGTTTGGACAGGGCCTACAATGAGCAGTTCTTC. This translates into CASSLDRAYNEQFF.

V is TRBV5-4 and J is TRBJ2-3; 9 nucleotides line up with TRBD1. Germline loops: CDR1 SGHNT, CDR2 YYREEE (reference sequence). V shed 3 bases and J 1 base; nucleotides not matched to a gene: 3. The CDR3 is 15 amino acids. Written as DNA, the CDR3 is TGTGCCAGCAGCTGGGGGGACAGGGGCACAGATACGCAGTATTTT. Protein: CASSWGDRGTDTQYF.

The chain couples TRBV6-4 to TRBJ2-2; D is possibly TRBD2 (6 bases). CDR3 length: 17 amino acids. CDR1 MRHNA and CDR2 SNTAGT come from the germline V gene. V dropped 6 bases and J dropped 5 bases, with 22 bases sitting between them. Here the CDR3 reads CASRDIGGLLRTGELFF. The CDR3, as DNA: TGTGCCAGCAGGGACATCGGGGGTCTCCTCCGAACCGGGGAGCTGTTTTTT.

The chain joins TRBV4-2 to TRBJ2-1; 10 bases line up with TRBD2. V lost 6 bases to trimming and J lost 5 bases; unmatched junction nucleotides: 4. Germline values: CDR1 LGHNA, CDR2 YNFKEQ. The CDR3 loop spans 14 amino acids. CDR3 region: CASRPSGGDNEQFF. The CDR3 DNA sequence: TGTGCCAGCAGGCCTAGCGGGGGCGACAATGAGCAGTTCTTC.

The chain links TRBV5-5 to TRBJ2-7; TRBD1 agrees at 7 bases. Germline assignment: CDR1 SGHKS and CDR2 YYEKEE (reference sequence). This CDR3 has 13 residues. V was pared by 4 bases and J by 2 bases, with 3 bases of the junction left unmatched. The CDR3 DNA reads TGTGCCAGCAGCACGGGACAGACCTACGAGCAGTACTTC. Translated: CASSTGQTYEQYF.

This clone has only one observation. V and J are TRBV5-1 and TRBJ2-7; 7 bases agree with TRBD1. CDR1 and CDR2 (germline): SGHRS, YFSETQ. V lost 1 base to trimming and J lost 0 bases; unmatched junction nucleotides: 4. The length of the CDR3 is 15 residues. The CDR3 DNA sequence: TGCGCCAGCAGCTTGTCGACAGGGCCCTCCTACGAGCAGTACTTC. Translated: CASSLSTGPSYEQYF.

The rearrangement links TRBV27 to TRBJ2-1; weak D call: TRBD1 (6 bases). CDR1 is MNHEY, CDR2 SMNVEV, per germline (reference sequence). The CDR3 has 15 amino acids. Trimming took off 5 bases at V and 0 bases at J, with 11 bases between the two ends. The CDR3: CASSPDRFSYNEQFF. CDR3 nucleotide sequence: TGTGCCAGCAGTCCCGACAGGTTCTCCTACAATGAGCAGTTCTTC.

V is TRBV27 and J is TRBJ2-6, with 11 positions matching TRBD1. The CDR3 length is 17 residues. After removal of 3 bases from V and 0 bases from J, the junction contained 1 base not matched to a gene. Germline CDR1 MNHEY, CDR2 SMNVEV (reference sequence). The CDR3 sequence is CASSFGTGGSGANVLTF. DNA for the CDR3: TGTGCCAGCAGTTTTGGGACAGGGGGCTCTGGGGCCAACGTCCTGACTTTC. The full variable domain, in which reference TRBV27 and TRBJ2-6 provide the parts outside the CDR3, is EAQVTQNPRYLITVTGKKLTVTCSQNMNHEYMSWYRQDPGLGLRQIYYSMNVEVTDKGDVPEGYKVSRKEKRNFPLILESPSPNQTSLYFCASSFGTGGSGANVLTFGAGSRLTVL.

The chain has TRBV4-3 and TRBJ2-1; 8 bases agree with TRBD2. V was clipped by 2 bases and J by 0 bases; unmatched bases: 6. CDR1 and CDR2 (germline): LGHNA, YSLEER. There are 17 residues in the CDR3. DNA of the CDR3: TGCGCCAGCAGCCAACTCATAGCGGGGTCCTCCTACAATGAGCAGTTCTTC. It translates to CASSQLIAGSSYNEQFF.

The rearrangement links TRBV7-8 to TRBJ1-2, with a possible D match to TRBD1 (5 bases). Germline V gene sequence: CDR1 SGHVS, CDR2 FQNEAQ. V was pared by 9 bases and J by 0 bases, with 8 bases between. The CDR3 is 12 residues long. This CDR3 is CASLTANYGYTF. For the CDR3, the DNA is TGTGCCAGTTTGACAGCTAACTATGGCTACACCTTC.

V and J are TRBV24-1 and TRBJ1-4; a possible D gene is TRBD1 (5 bases). The ends were cut back, 4 bases at V and 6 bases at J, with 26 bases in the middle. This CDR3 region has 19 residues. Germline loops: CDR1 KGHDR, CDR2 SFDVKD. The CDR3 loop is CATSELPGTLDAVDEKLFF. The CDR3 nucleotides are TGTGCCACCAGTGAGCTACCCGGGACTCTCGATGCCGTGGATGAAAAACTGTTTTTT.

The gene calls are TRBV29-1 and TRBJ2-7, with 9 nucleotides matching TRBD2. Germline V gene data show CDR1 as SQVTM and CDR2 as ANQGSEA. The CDR3 has 14 amino acids. Trimming took 7 bases from V and 3 from J; bases not matched to a gene: 10. CDR3 region: CSATHSGGVYEQYF. CDR3 bases: TGCAGCGCTACTCATAGCGGGGGCGTCTACGAGCAGTACTTC.

J is TRBJ2-7 and V is TRBV5-1; 11 bases line up with TRBD1. Germline V gene data show CDR1 as SGHRS and CDR2 as YFSETQ. CDR3 size: 15 residues. V dropped 2 bases and J dropped 5; count of bases not matched to a gene: 6. The CDR3 reads CASSFIGQGADEQYF. CDR3 in DNA: TGCGCCAGCAGCTTTATAGGACAGGGGGCCGACGAGCAGTACTTC.

About this clone: At the DNA level, this CDR3 is encoded by other sequences in the same sample as well. The chain employs TRBV18 and TRBJ1-1, with 8 bases identical to TRBD1. J gave up 0 bases and V 3 bases, and 3 bases lay outside the gene matches. The CDR3 consists of 15 residues. Germline assignment: CDR1 KGHSH and CDR2 LQKENI. CDR3 DNA: TGTGCCAGCTCACCTGGACAGGGAATGAACACTGAAGCTTTCTTT. This translates into CASSPGQGMNTEAFF. Combining the CDR3 with reference TRBV18 and TRBJ1-1 gives the whole variable domain NAGVMQNPRHLVRRRGQEARLRCSPMKGHSHVYWYRQLPEEGLKFMVYLQKENIIDESGMPKERFSAEFPKEGPSILRIQQVVRGDSAAYFCASSPGQGMNTEAFFGQGTRLTVV.

This chain joins TRBV28 and TRBJ1-2, with 8 bases matching TRBD1. The CDR3 is 15 residues long. Trimming at V came to 6 bases and at J to 2 bases, leaving 8 bases not matched to a gene. The V gene's germline CDR1 is MDHEN and CDR2 SYDVKM. CDR3 DNA: TGTGCCAGCAGGCTGACAGGGGCTGGAAACTATGGCTACACCTTC. This codes for CASRLTGAGNYGYTF.

The rearrangement joins TRBV4-3 to TRBJ2-3; the match to TRBD2 covers 7 bases. Per the germline V gene, CDR1 is LGHNA and CDR2 is YSLEER. There are 17 residues in the CDR3. J lost 2 bases, V lost 0 bases, and 8 bases had no gene match. The CDR3 is CASSQDLLADNTDTQYF. CDR3 sequence (DNA): TGCGCCAGCAGCCAAGATCTTCTAGCGGATAACACAGATACGCAGTATTTT.

This clone was found a few times. This sequence joins TRBV2 and TRBJ2-1; perhaps TRBD2 as D (6 bases). V lost 9 bases to trimming and J lost 4 bases, with 16 bases between them. This CDR3 is 14 amino acids long. The germline V gene has CDR1 SNHLY and CDR2 FYNNEI. The DNA for the CDR3 is TGTGCCAGTAGAACGCGGGACTCTTACAATGAGCAGTTCTTC. It specifies CASRTRDSYNEQFF.